This TCR beta chain was sequenced in a study of blood T cell repertoires in COVID-19. Across the whole study: Acute-phase and convalescent COVID-19 samples originated in the United States, Italy and Spain. The analysed material was cDNA or gDNA that came from T cells, B-cell-depleted T cells, or PBMCs.

Original data processing: For nucleated cells, counts were estimated from reference gene primer amplification. The data were produced by immunoSEQ multiplex PCR, yet TCRdb's version contains in-frame clones alone and is incomplete. Clone size and the V and J calls come from that table; the DNA yielded D and trimming. Of just under 350,000 clones listed, over 70% are singletons. Only one count was recorded for this clone. Germline V gives CDR1 SGHTA, CDR2 FQGTGA. Unmatched junction bases numbered 12, after V lost 5 bases and J lost 9 bases. CDR3 size: 14 residues. The TCR sequence derives from a man aged 30 to 45 with active or convalescent COVID-19. This chain connects TRBV7-3 to TRBJ1-1, with 7 nucleotides matching TRBD1. Sequenced input: peripheral blood. CDR3: CASSEGGPGIKAFF. The CDR3 bases are TGTGCCAGCAGCGAAGGGGGCCCAGGGATTAAAGCTTTCTTT.